This T cell receptor beta chain was captured in a study of blood T cell repertoires in COVID-19. This CDR3 has 14 amino acids. Germline CDR1 is LNHDA and CDR2 is SQIVND (reference sequence). Unmatched junction bases numbered 9, after V lost 4 bases and J lost 7 bases. Clones were sequenced by immunoSEQ multiplex PCR, and TCRdb holds only the in-frame ones, with some missing. This table holds about 180,000 clones, roughly 77% found once. Seattle patient enrollment occurred during active infection, with longitudinal follow-up thereafter. The material sequenced was peripheral blood. This chain connects TRBV19 to TRBJ1-2; 7 bases fit TRBD1. The clonotype originates from an elderly woman with COVID-19, enrolled during active disease. CDR3 DNA sequence: TGTGCCAGTAGTACCGGGAGAGGGGGCCGTGGCTACACCTTC. It yields the protein CASSTGRGGRGYTF.